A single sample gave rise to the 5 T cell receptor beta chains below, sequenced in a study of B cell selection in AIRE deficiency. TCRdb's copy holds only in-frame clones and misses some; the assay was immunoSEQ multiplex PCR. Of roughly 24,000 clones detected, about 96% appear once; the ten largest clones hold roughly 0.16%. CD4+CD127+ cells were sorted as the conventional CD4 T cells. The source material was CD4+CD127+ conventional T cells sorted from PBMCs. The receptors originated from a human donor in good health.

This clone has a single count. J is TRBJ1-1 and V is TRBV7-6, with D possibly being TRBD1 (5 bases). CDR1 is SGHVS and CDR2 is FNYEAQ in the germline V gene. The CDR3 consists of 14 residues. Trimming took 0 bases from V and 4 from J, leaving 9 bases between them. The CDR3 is CASSLAAGSTEAFF. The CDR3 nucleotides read TGTGCCAGCAGCTTAGCTGCAGGGTCCACTGAAGCTTTCTTT.

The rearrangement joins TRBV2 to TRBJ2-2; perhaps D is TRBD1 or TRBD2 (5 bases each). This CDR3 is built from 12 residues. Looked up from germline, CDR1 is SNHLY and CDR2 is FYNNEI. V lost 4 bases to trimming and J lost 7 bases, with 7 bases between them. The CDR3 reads CASSVGGGELFF. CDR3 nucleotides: TGTGCCAGCAGTGTTGGGGGCGGGGAGCTGTTTTTT.

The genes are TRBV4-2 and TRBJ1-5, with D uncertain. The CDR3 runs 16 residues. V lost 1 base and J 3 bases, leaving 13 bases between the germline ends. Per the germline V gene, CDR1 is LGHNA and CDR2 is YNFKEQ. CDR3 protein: CASSQASGGSNQPQHF. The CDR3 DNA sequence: TGTGCCAGCAGCCAAGCCTCGGGAGGGTCCAATCAGCCCCAGCATTTT.

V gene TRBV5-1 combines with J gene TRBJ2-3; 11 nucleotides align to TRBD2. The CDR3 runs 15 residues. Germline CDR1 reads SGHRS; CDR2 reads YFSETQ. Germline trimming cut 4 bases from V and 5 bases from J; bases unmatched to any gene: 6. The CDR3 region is CASSGLAGGKDTQYF. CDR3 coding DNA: TGCGCCAGCAGCGGATTAGCGGGGGGGAAAGATACGCAGTATTTT.

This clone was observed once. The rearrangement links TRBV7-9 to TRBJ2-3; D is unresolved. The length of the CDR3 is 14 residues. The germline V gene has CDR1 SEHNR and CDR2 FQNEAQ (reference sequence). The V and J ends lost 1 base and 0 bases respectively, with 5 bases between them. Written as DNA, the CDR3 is TGTGCCAGCAGCTTAGACGTGAGCACAGATACGCAGTATTTT. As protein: CASSLDVSTDTQYF.